This entry lists 25 T cell receptor beta chains sequenced from one sample in a study of blood T cell repertoires in COVID-19. Sequenced by immunoSEQ multiplex PCR; TCRdb stores in-frame clones only, minus some. The data show tens of thousands of clones, with approximately 91% seen just once and roughly 38% held by the top ten. Sequencing was done on a sample of peripheral blood. These receptors were obtained from a man in his fifties or sixties with active or convalescent COVID-19.

CDR3 DNA sequence: TGTGCCAGCAGTTACGGACTAGCGGCTTACAATGAGCAGTTCTTC. Protein: CASSYGLAAYNEQFF. The rearrangement uses TRBV6-2 or TRBV6-3 and TRBJ2-1, with TRBD2 identical over 10 bases. The V gene's germline CDR1 is MNHEY and CDR2 SVGEGT. After removal of 2 bases from V and 4 bases from J, the junction contained 2 bases not matched to a gene. The CDR3 is 15 residues long.

The chain combines TRBV10-1 with TRBJ2-5, with D tentatively TRBD1 (7 bases). Germline CDR1 is WNHNN and CDR2 is SYGVQD (reference sequence). CDR3 length equals 13 residues. V dropped 4 bases and J dropped 7 bases, with 13 bases sitting between them. The CDR3 is CASSGGTAGTQYF. CDR3 sequence (DNA): TGCGCCAGCAGTGGAGGGACAGCGGGGACCCAGTACTTC.

The chain employs TRBV28 and TRBJ1-2; D ambiguous. Germline CDR1 and CDR2: MDHEN and SYDVKM. There are 16 residues in the CDR3. The ends were cut back, 8 bases at V and 1 base at J, with 20 bases in the middle. CDR3 in amino acids: CASLLGSPYLNYGYTF. In DNA, the CDR3 is TGTGCCAGCCTCCTCGGGTCCCCTTACCTTAACTATGGCTACACCTTC.

This chain connects TRBV24-1 to TRBJ2-7; 8 bases agree with TRBD1. The CDR3 spans 13 residues. The germline gives CDR1 KGHDR, CDR2 SFDVKD. V gave up 0 bases and J gave up 7 bases; unmatched junction bases: 1. DNA for the CDR3: TGTGCCACCAGTGATTTGCGACAGGGGGAGCAGTACTTC. Encoded protein: CATSDLRQGEQYF.

This clone appeared once. The V call is TRBV6-5, the J call TRBJ1-4; TRBD1 matches at 8 bases. The V gene end was trimmed by 5 bases and the J gene end by 7 bases; junction bases not matched to a gene: 9. CDR1 MNHEY and CDR2 SVGAGI come from the germline V gene. CDR3 size: 15 residues. The CDR3 reads CASSPQGALVEKLFF. The CDR3 nucleotides read TGTGCCAGCAGTCCGCAGGGGGCTCTAGTTGAAAAACTGTTTTTT.

This chain links TRBV5-6 with TRBJ1-1; no clear D gene. The CDR3 runs 14 residues. The germline CDR1 and CDR2 sequences are SGHDT and YYEEEE. V was trimmed by 0 bases and J by 0 bases, leaving 6 bases between them. The CDR3 protein is CASSLVVMNTEAFF. The CDR3 coding sequence is TGTGCCAGCAGCTTGGTTGTTATGAACACTGAAGCTTTCTTT. The whole variable domain, remainder taken from reference TRBV5-6 and TRBJ1-1, is DAGVTQSPTHLIKTRGQQVTLRCSPKSGHDTVSWYQQALGQGPQFIFQYYEEEERQRGNFPDRFSGHQFPNYSSELNVNALLLGDSALYLCASSLVVMNTEAFFGQGTRLTVV.

V is TRBV28 and J is TRBJ1-2, with 8 bases identical to TRBD1. This CDR3 spans 15 amino acids. The trim removed 2 bases at V and 6 bases at J, leaving 8 bases unmatched. Germline-derived CDR1 and CDR2 are MDHEN and SYDVKM. CDR3 nucleotide sequence: TGTGCCAGCAGTTTAAGCAGGGGGCTCAAGGATGGCTACACCTTC. Translation: CASSLSRGLKDGYTF.

The J gene is TRBJ2-7, the V gene TRBV5-1; D unclear. The germline V gene has CDR1 SGHRS and CDR2 YFSETQ. The CDR3 extends over 14 amino acids. Trimming stripped 2 bases from V and 3 bases from J, with 12 bases between. CDR3 coding DNA: TGCGCCAGCAGCTTCCCGGGTCGAAACTACGAGCAGTACTTC. Translated: CASSFPGRNYEQYF.

The chain uses TRBV7-2 and TRBJ1-5; 7 bases are a match to TRBD1. The germline V gene has CDR1 SGHTA and CDR2 FQGNSA. The CDR3 loop spans 15 amino acids. V was clipped by 3 bases and J by 3 bases; unmatched bases: 5. CDR3 DNA sequence: TGTGCCAGCAGCTTGAAAGGGGGCCTCAATCAGCCCCAGCATTTT. As protein: CASSLKGGLNQPQHF.

The CDR3 protein is CASSLTSGDNEQFF. The CDR3 nucleotides are TGTGCCAGCAGCTTGACTAGCGGTGACAATGAGCAGTTCTTC. The V call is TRBV7-3, the J call TRBJ2-1; 9 nucleotides align to TRBD2. V shed 3 bases and J 5 bases; nucleotides not matched to a gene: 2. There are 14 residues in the CDR3. The germline V gene has CDR1 SGHTA and CDR2 FQGTGA.

The chain carries TRBV5-1 and TRBJ2-5; 7 nucleotides line up with TRBD2. Germline CDR1 SGHRS, CDR2 YFSETQ. CDR3 length equals 15 residues. The trim removed 3 bases at V and 5 bases at J, leaving 10 bases unmatched. The CDR3 protein is CASSSRSGIGETQYF. CDR3 DNA sequence: TGCGCCAGCAGCTCCCGGAGCGGGATCGGCGAGACCCAGTACTTC. The full variable domain, its missing parts supplied by reference TRBV5-1 and TRBJ2-5, is KAGVTQTPRYLIKTRGQQVTLSCSPISGHRSVSWYQQTPGQGLQFLFEYFSETQRNKGNFPGRFSGRQFSNSRSEMNVSTLELGDSALYLCASSSRSGIGETQYFGPGTRLLVL.

This sequence joins TRBV28 and TRBJ1-2, with D possibly matching TRBD1 (5 bases). The CDR3 spans 16 residues. Trimming took 4 bases from V and 4 from J, leaving 19 bases between them. CDR1 is MDHEN and CDR2 is SYDVKM in the germline V gene. The CDR3 loop reads CASSSHQVTAFYGYTF. DNA of the CDR3: TGTGCCAGCAGTTCCCACCAGGTGACAGCCTTCTATGGCTACACCTTC.

The J gene is TRBJ2-3, the V gene TRBV5-1; no clear D. V shed 7 bases and J shed 3 bases, with 12 bases lying between them. The CDR3 spans 13 residues. Per the germline V gene, CDR1 is SGHRS and CDR2 is YFSETQ. The CDR3 loop is CASRLLITDTQYF. CDR3 sequence (DNA): TGCGCCAGCCGACTCCTGATTACAGATACGCAGTATTTT.

J is TRBJ1-6 and V is TRBV6-5; 7 bases agree with TRBD1. The CDR3 runs 16 residues. CDR1 MNHEY and CDR2 SVGAGI come from the germline V gene. With V trimmed by 0 bases and J by 7 bases, 6 bases remained unmatched. The CDR3 here is CASSYSHTGVNSPLHF. As DNA, the CDR3 is TGTGCCAGCAGTTACTCGCATACAGGGGTAAATTCACCCCTCCACTTT.

On this clone itself: Germline and junction disagree at one end, which may indicate a read error. This chain connects TRBV24-1 to TRBJ2-2; D possibly corresponds to TRBD2 (6 bases). In germline, CDR1 is KGHDR, CDR2 SFDVKD. The CDR3 contains 15 residues. CDR3 nucleotides: TGTGCCACCAGTGGGAGGGCTCCGAACACCGGGGAGCTGCTTTTT. It encodes CATSGRAPNTGELLF.

The chain couples TRBV19 to TRBJ2-7, with 10 nucleotides matching TRBD1. V was clipped by 6 bases and J by 1 base; unmatched bases: 9. The CDR3 spans 16 residues. Germline CDR1 and CDR2: LNHDA and SQIVND (reference sequence). This CDR3 reads CASRGIGTGVSYEQYF. Here the CDR3 DNA reads TGTGCCAGTAGGGGAATTGGGACAGGGGTTTCCTACGAGCAGTACTTC.

This clone has just a few counts. V is TRBV4-2 and J is TRBJ2-7, with D possibly being TRBD1 (6 bases). Trimming took off 5 bases at V and 5 bases at J, with 19 bases between the two ends. From germline, CDR1 is LGHNA and CDR2 YNFKEQ. There are 15 residues in the CDR3. CDR3 loop: CASSYNRDKLHEQYF. The CDR3 DNA sequence: TGTGCCAGCAGCTACAACCGGGACAAACTTCACGAGCAGTACTTC.

The rearrangement joins TRBV5-1 to TRBJ1-6, with TRBD1 identical over 11 bases. J gave up 9 bases and V 4 bases, and 6 bases lay outside the gene matches. The germline V gene encodes CDR1 SGHRS and CDR2 YFSETQ. The CDR3 sequence is 15 residues long. The CDR3, as DNA: TGCGCCAGCAGCACCGGACAGGGGGCGACTTCACCCCTCCACTTT. Translation: CASSTGQGATSPLHF.

The J gene is TRBJ1-1, the V gene TRBV5-1; D unresolved. Germline V gene sequence: CDR1 SGHRS, CDR2 YFSETQ. Between the trimmed V and J ends, which lost 4 bases and 1 base, there was a span of 8 bases. This CDR3 has 13 residues. CDR3 in amino acids: CASSPFRNTEAFF. CDR3 DNA: TGCGCCAGCAGCCCGTTCCGGAACACTGAAGCTTTCTTT.

This chain joins TRBV18 and TRBJ1-2, with TRBD1 identical over 7 bases. Germline assignment: CDR1 KGHSH and CDR2 LQKENI. With V trimmed by 2 bases and J by 6 bases, 6 bases remained unmatched. This CDR3 has 14 amino acids. CDR3 sequence reads: CASSPTGTVNGYTF. The CDR3 nucleotides are TGTGCCAGCTCACCAACGGGGACAGTGAATGGCTACACCTTC.

V gene TRBV5-1 combines with J gene TRBJ2-1; 12 bases are shared with TRBD2. Germline CDR1 is SGHRS and CDR2 is YFSETQ. This CDR3 contains 17 residues. With 1 base clipped from V and 3 bases from J, the junction kept 5 bases outside the gene matches. The CDR3 sequence is CASSLSPSGRVYNEQFF. The CDR3 bases are TGCGCCAGCAGCTTGTCCCCTAGCGGGAGGGTCTACAATGAGCAGTTCTTC.

The genes are TRBV28 and TRBJ2-3; 10 bases are shared with TRBD2. V was clipped by 3 bases and J by 1 base; unmatched bases: 7. The CDR3 has 17 residues. Germline loops: CDR1 MDHEN, CDR2 SYDVKM. The CDR3 nucleotides are TGTGCCAGCAGTTTCCCCCTAGCGGGAGAGCGCACAGATACGCAGTATTTT. Translated: CASSFPLAGERTDTQYF.

The gene calls are TRBV7-2 and TRBJ2-3; D remains ambiguous. The CDR3 runs 15 residues. V lost 1 base, J lost 2 bases, and 10 bases lay in between. Germline lookup yields CDR1 SGHTA and CDR2 FQGNSA. The CDR3 DNA reads TGTGCCAGCAGCTTAGTTGCAGGAAACACAGATACGCAGTATTTT. This encodes CASSLVAGNTDTQYF. Combining the CDR3 with reference TRBV7-2 and TRBJ2-3 gives the whole variable domain GAGVSQSPSNKVTEKGKDVELRCDPISGHTALYWYRQSLGQGLEFLIYFQGNSAPDKSGLPSDRFSAERTGGSVSTLTIQRTQQEDSAVYLCASSLVAGNTDTQYFGPGTRLTVL.

The rearrangement joins TRBV27 to TRBJ2-7, with no clear D. This CDR3 spans 15 amino acids. Germline values: CDR1 MNHEY, CDR2 SMNVEV (reference sequence). Between the trimmed V and J ends, which lost 1 base and 7 bases, there was a span of 17 bases. The CDR3 DNA sequence: TGTGCCAGCAGTTTATTCCGGGTATTTACGGGTGAGCAGTACTTC. As protein: CASSLFRVFTGEQYF.

The sample holds a few counts of this clone. The chain has TRBV19 and TRBJ1-6, with 7 bases fitting TRBD1. Germline assignment: CDR1 LNHDA and CDR2 SQIVND (reference sequence). J gave up 7 bases and V 1 base, and 1 base lay outside the gene matches. The length of the CDR3 is 14 residues. The CDR3 here is CASSIAGGNSPLHF. The CDR3 nucleotides read TGTGCCAGTAGTATAGCAGGGGGGAATTCACCCCTCCACTTT.